The 10 T cell receptor beta chains reported below all come from one sample, sequenced in a study of CD8 T cells in Susac syndrome. After extraction with the RNeasy kit, roughly 0.45 to 1 ug of the RNA was reverse transcribed using random hexamers. One entry per CDR3 protein results from TCRdb running MiXCR on the immunoSEQ multiplex PCR reads. The sample yields about 200,000 distinct CDR3 sequences, 90% to 95% seen once. Sequenced: CD4+ T cells from PBMCs. These receptors originate from a human donor with multiple sclerosis.

J is TRBJ1-1 and V is TRBV12-3 or TRBV12-4; D gene uncertain. Trimming left V 5 bases short and J 4 bases short, with 17 bases between. The CDR3 loop spans 15 amino acids. The CDR3 reads CASSDPSPVSTEAFF. In DNA, the CDR3 is TGTGCCAGCAGTGATCCTTCGCCGGTGAGCACTGAAGCTTTCTTT.

The rearrangement links TRBV3-1 to TRBJ2-2; D is unresolved. The V gene's germline CDR1 is LGHDT and CDR2 YNNKEL (reference sequence). CDR3 length: 15 amino acids. Between the trimmed V and J ends, which lost 2 bases and 5 bases, there was a span of 12 bases. CDR3 coding DNA: TGTGCCAGCAGCCAACGGGCATTGGGGACCGGGGAGCTGTTTTTT. Amino acid sequence: CASSQRALGTGELFF.

Here the CDR3 reads CASSPGAGVDTQYF. Here the CDR3 DNA reads TGTGCCAGCTCACCAGGGGCAGGGGTGGATACGCAGTATTTT. The rearrangement links TRBV18 to TRBJ2-3; tentative D call: TRBD1 (6 bases). The germline V gene encodes CDR1 KGHSH and CDR2 LQKENI. This CDR3 comprises 14 residues. With 2 bases removed from V and 6 bases from J, the gap between germline ends came to 12 bases.

This chain joins TRBV15 and TRBJ1-5, with 9 bases lining up with TRBD1. This CDR3 has 17 amino acids. From germline, CDR1 is LNHNV and CDR2 YYDKDF (reference sequence). With V trimmed by 0 bases and J by 1 base, 4 bases remained unmatched. The CDR3 sequence is CATSRDTGGLSNQPQHF. CDR3 coding DNA: TGTGCCACCAGCAGAGATACAGGGGGCCTAAGCAATCAGCCCCAGCATTTT. The complete variable domain, with remaining parts taken from reference TRBV15 and TRBJ1-5, reads DAMVIQNPRYQVTQFGKPVTLSCSQTLNHNVMYWYQQKSSQAPKLLFHYYDKDFNNEADTPDNFQSRRPNTSFCFLDIRSPGLGDTAMYLCATSRDTGGLSNQPQHFGDGTRLSIL.

The genes are TRBV2 and TRBJ2-7; the D gene is possibly TRBD1 (5 bases). The CDR3 consists of 12 residues. V lost 4 bases to trimming and J lost 3 bases, with 7 bases between them. Germline V gene sequence: CDR1 SNHLY, CDR2 FYNNEI. CDR3 DNA: TGTGCCAGCAGTGTCAGGGTCTACGAGCAGTACTTC. Protein: CASSVRVYEQYF.

This clonotype was counted a single time. The rearrangement uses TRBV29-1 and TRBJ2-7; maybe TRBD2 (6 bases). The CDR3 consists of 11 residues. Germline-derived CDR1 and CDR2 are SQVTM and ANQGSEA. Trimming left V 4 bases short and J 4 bases short, with 8 bases between. CDR3 in amino acids: CSVVGTYEQYF. CDR3 sequence (DNA): TGCAGCGTTGTCGGGACTTACGAGCAGTACTTC.

This clonotype showed up just once. This rearrangement joins TRBV24-1 to TRBJ1-1; D is unresolved. Germline values: CDR1 KGHDR, CDR2 SFDVKD. V lost 4 bases and J lost 7, with 6 bases in between. This CDR3 has 11 amino acids. The CDR3 loop reads CATSDGLEAFF. The CDR3 coding sequence is TGTGCCACCAGTGACGGCCTTGAAGCTTTCTTT.

This clonotype has only one observation. The chain links TRBV30 to TRBJ2-3, with a tentative D call TRBD1 (5 bases). The germline gives CDR1 GTSNPN, CDR2 SVGIG (reference sequence). The CDR3 sequence is 12 residues long. Trimming took off 0 bases at V and 6 bases at J, with 7 bases between the two ends. CDR3 protein: CAWSVQDDTQYF. The CDR3 DNA reads TGTGCCTGGAGTGTACAGGACGATACGCAGTATTTT.

The chain is built from TRBV24-1 and TRBJ2-3; 11 bases agree with TRBD1. This CDR3 comprises 15 residues. The V segment lost 5 bases and the J segment 6 bases; nucleotides outside the gene matches: 6. Germline values: CDR1 KGHDR, CDR2 SFDVKD. For the CDR3, the DNA is TGTGCCACCAGTGTCCCGGGACAGGGGGACGATACGCAGTATTTT. Translated: CATSVPGQGDDTQYF.

This chain connects TRBV19 to TRBJ2-1; 8 bases are shared with TRBD2. CDR1 LNHDA and CDR2 SQIVND come from the germline V gene (reference sequence). Trimming removed 4 bases from V and 8 bases from J; junction bases left unmatched: 10. The CDR3 loop spans 15 amino acids. This CDR3 reads CASSSPGTRADEQFF. The CDR3 DNA sequence: TGTGCCAGTAGTAGTCCCGGGACTAGGGCGGATGAGCAGTTCTTC. The full variable domain, rest sourced from reference TRBV19 and TRBJ2-1, is DGGITQSPKYLFRKEGQNVTLSCEQNLNHDAMYWYRQDPGQGLRLIYYSQIVNDFQKGDIAEGYSVSREKKESFPLTVTSAQKNPTAFYLCASSSPGTRADEQFFGPGTRLTVL.